This T cell receptor beta chain was sequenced during a study of Ad26.COV2.S vaccination and SARS-CoV-2 variants. Described treatment: 15 to 20 received Ad26.COV2.S at low or high dose, single or two shots; several received placebo; per-sample allocation not given. Repertoires come from day 63 after the first vaccine or placebo injection. The individual, an adult aged 18-55 years, was a donor in Boston. Trimming removed 7 bases from V and 1 base from J, with 7 bases in between. This CDR3 is built from 12 residues. Germline-derived CDR1 and CDR2 are SGHAT and FQNNGV. The study's findings and limits: Comparable non-spike TCR breadth was observed in vaccine and placebo recipients.

Some clones are missing from TCRdb's copy, which holds only in-frame ones; the method was immunoSEQ multiplex PCR. The data contain about 680,000 clones, more than 70% of them singletons. In the case of this clone: Its antigen remains unidentified.

Sequencing was performed on peripheral blood, taken in a trial of Ad26.COV2.S vaccine versus placebo. The TCR was taken from a person between 18 and 65 years old who received the Ad26.COV2.S COVID-19 vaccine or a placebo. The chain has TRBV11-2 and TRBJ1-1, with D unresolved. CDR3 sequence (DNA): TGTGCCAGCAAAAGGCCGAACACTGAAGCTTTCTTT. Translation gives CASKRPNTEAFF.